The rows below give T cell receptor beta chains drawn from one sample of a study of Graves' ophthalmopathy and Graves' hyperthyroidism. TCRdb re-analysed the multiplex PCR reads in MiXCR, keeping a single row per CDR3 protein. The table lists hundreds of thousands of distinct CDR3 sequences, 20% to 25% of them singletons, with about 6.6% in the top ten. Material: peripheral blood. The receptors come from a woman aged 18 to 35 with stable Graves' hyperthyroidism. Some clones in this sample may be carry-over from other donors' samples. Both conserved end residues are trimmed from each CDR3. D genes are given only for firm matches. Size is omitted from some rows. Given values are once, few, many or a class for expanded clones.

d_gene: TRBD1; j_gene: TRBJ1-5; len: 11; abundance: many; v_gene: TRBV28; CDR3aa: ASRDRGHQPQH
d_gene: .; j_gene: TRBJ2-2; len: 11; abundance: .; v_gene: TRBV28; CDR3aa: ASRMENTGELF
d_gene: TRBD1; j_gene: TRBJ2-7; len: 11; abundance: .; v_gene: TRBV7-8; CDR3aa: ASSGDRSYEQD
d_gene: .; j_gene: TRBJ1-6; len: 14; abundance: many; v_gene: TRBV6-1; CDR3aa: ASSGLQTENNSPLH
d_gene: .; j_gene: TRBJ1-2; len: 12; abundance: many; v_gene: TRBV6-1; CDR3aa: ASSQSGTAYGYT
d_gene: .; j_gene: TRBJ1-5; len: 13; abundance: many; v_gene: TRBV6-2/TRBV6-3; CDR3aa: ASSWTEYSNQPQH
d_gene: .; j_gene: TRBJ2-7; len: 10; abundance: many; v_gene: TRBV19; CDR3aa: ASSPWTGEQY
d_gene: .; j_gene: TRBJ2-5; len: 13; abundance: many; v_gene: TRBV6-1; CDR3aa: ASRALGTFLETQY
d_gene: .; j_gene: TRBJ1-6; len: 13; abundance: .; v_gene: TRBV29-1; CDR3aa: SVESNSGPHSPLH
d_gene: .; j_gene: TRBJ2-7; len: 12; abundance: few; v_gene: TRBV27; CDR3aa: ASSPRGPSYEQY
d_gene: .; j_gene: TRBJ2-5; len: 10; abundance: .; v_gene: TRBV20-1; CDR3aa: SARQAQETQY
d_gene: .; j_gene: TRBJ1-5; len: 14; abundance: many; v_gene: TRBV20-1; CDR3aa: SARDWGRAGNQPQH
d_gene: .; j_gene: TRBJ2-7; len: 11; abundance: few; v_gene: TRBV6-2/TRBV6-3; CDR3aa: ASSYMSTYEQY
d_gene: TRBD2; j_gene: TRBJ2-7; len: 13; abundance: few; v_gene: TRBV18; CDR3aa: ASSPPIGTGGEQY
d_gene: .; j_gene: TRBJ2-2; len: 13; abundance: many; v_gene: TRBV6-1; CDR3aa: ASSESETEGGELF
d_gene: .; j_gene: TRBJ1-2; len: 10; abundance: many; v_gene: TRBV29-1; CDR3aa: SVTDQYYGYT
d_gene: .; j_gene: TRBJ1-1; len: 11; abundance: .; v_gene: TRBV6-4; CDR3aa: ASTTARYPEAF
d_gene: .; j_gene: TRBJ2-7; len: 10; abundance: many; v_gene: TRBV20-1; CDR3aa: SATEGVNEQY
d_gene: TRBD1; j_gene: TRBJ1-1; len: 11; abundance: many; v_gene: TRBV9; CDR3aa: ASSPGGTARAF
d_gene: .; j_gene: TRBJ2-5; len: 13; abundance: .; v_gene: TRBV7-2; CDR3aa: ASSLAGGQTETQY
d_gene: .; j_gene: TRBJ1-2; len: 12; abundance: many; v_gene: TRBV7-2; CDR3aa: ASSLSNPGYGYT
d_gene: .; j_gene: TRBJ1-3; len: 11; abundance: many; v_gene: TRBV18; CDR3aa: ATVGTSGNTIY
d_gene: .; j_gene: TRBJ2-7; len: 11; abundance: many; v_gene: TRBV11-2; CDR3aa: ASSPQGGFEQY
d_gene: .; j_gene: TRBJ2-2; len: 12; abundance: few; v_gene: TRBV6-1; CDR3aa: ASSEGRVSGELF
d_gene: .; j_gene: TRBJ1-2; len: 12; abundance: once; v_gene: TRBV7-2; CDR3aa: ASSLGLGAVGYT
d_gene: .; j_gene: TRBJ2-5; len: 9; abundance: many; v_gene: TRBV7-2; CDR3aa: ASSPLETQY
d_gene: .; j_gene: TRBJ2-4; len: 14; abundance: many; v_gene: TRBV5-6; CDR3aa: ASSLSDLRAKNIKY
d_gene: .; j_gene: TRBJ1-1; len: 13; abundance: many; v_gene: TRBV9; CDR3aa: ASSVGSEVWTEAF
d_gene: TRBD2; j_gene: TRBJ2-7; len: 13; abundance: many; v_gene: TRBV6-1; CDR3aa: ASSAGTTLYYEQY
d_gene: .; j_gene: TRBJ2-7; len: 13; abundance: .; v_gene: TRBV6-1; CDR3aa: ASRQAGPLYYEQY
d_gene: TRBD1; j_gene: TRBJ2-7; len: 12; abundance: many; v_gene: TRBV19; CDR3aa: ATRRQGNSYEQY
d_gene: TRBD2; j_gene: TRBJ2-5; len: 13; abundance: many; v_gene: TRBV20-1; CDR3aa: SARDSEAGEETQY
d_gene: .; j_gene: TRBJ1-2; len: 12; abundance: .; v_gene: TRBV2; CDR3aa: VSRSIGDQKDYT
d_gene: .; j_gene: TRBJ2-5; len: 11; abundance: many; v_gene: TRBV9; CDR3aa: ASSPLSQETQY
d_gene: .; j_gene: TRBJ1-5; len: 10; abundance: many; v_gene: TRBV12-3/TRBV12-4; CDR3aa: ASRRLGQPQH
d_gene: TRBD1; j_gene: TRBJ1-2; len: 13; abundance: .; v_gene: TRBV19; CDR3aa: ASSAQGARYYGYT
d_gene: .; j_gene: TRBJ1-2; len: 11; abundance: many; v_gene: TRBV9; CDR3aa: ASSVAGEVGYT
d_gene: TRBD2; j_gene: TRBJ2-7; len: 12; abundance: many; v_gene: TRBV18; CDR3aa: ASSPPGTSREQY
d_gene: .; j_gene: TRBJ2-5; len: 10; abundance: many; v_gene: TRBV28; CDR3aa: ASSSLKETQY
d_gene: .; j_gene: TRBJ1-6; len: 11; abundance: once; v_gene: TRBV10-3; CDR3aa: AISSNDNSPLH